This TCR beta chain was sequenced for a study of T cell responses to AZD1222 COVID-19 vaccine. V trimming: 5 bases; J trimming: 0 bases; junction bases outside the gene matches: 11. This CDR3 spans 20 amino acids. Germline V gene lookup returns CDR1 LGHNA and CDR2 YSLEER. The data were produced by immunoSEQ multiplex PCR, yet TCRdb's version contains in-frame clones alone and is incomplete. The sample lists some 110,000 clones, roughly 90% seen once, with about 7.4% in the top ten. V is TRBV4-3 and J is TRBJ2-2; 14 bases match TRBD2. This specimen was peripheral blood, taken 28 days after the second AZD1222 dose. This clonotype originated in an adult who received the AZD1222 COVID-19 vaccine. CDR3 protein: CASSGTGMGLAGANTGELFF. Here the CDR3 DNA reads TGCGCCAGCAGCGGTACGGGGATGGGACTAGCGGGAGCGAACACCGGGGAGCTGTTTTTT.